The source of this T cell receptor beta chain is a study of long-term antiretroviral therapy in people with HIV. Each sample contained 1-10 million cryopreserved PBMC, thawed before DNA extraction. immunoSEQ v3.0 was run at survey level. Libraries were prepared by immunoSEQ multiplex PCR; TCRdb keeps only in-frame clonotypes and omits some of them. The table records around 10,000 clones, roughly 84% of them present only once. This sequence originates from a man aged 30-40 years with HIV. The input for sequencing was unsorted PBMCs, taken 0.3 years before starting antiretroviral therapy.

Here the CDR3 reads CASSIREQADGYTF. In nucleotides, the CDR3 is TGTGCCAGTAGTATCAGAGAACAGGCGGACGGCTACACCTTC. This chain joins TRBV19 and TRBJ1-2; D might be TRBD1 (5 bases). Germline V lookup: CDR1 LNHDA, CDR2 SQIVND (reference sequence). V gave up 3 bases and J gave up 8 bases, with 16 bases separating them. CDR3 size: 14 residues.